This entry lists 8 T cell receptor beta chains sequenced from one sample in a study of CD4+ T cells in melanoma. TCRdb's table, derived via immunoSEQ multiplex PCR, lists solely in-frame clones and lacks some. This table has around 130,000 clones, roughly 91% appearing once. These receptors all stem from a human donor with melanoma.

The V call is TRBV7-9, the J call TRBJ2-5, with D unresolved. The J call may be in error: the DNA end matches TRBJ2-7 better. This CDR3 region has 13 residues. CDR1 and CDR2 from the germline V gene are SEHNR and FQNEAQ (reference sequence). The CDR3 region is CASSATSSYEQYF. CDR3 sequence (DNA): TGTGCCAGCAGCGCGACCAGCTCCTACGAGCAGTACTTC.

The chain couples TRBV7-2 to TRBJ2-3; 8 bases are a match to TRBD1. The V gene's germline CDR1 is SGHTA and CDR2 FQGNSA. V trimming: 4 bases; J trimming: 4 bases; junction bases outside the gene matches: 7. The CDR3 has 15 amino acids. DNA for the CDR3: TGTGCCAGCAGCTCCCGGGACAGGAAGTCAGATACGCAGTATTTT. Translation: CASSSRDRKSDTQYF. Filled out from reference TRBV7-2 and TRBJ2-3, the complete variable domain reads GAGVSQSPSNKVTEKGKDVELRCDPISGHTALYWYRQSLGQGLEFLIYFQGNSAPDKSGLPSDRFSAERTGGSVSTLTIQRTQQEDSAVYLCASSSRDRKSDTQYFGPGTRLTVL.

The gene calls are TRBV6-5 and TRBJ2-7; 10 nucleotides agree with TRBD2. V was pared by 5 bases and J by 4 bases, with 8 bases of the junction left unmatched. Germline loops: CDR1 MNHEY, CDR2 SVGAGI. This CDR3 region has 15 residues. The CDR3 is CASSRSSGGWYEQYF. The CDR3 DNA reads TGTGCCAGCAGTCGATCTAGCGGGGGTTGGTACGAGCAGTACTTC.

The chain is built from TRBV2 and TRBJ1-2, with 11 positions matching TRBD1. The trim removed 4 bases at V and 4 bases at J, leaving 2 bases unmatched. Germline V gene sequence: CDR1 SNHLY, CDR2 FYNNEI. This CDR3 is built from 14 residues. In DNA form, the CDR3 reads TGTGCCAGCAGTGGGACAGGGGGCCCCTATGGCTACACCTTC. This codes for CASSGTGGPYGYTF.

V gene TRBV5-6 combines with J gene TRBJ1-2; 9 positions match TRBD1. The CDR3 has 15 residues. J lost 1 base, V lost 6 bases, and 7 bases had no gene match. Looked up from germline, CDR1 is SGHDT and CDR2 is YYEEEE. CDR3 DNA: TGTGCCAGCAACCTGAGGACAGGGGTTAACTATGGCTACACCTTC. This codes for CASNLRTGVNYGYTF.

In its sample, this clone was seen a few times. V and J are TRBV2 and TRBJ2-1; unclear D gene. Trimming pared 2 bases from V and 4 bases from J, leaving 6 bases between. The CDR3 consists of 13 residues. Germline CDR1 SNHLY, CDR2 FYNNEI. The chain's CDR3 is CASSERRYNEQFF. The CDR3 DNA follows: TGTGCCAGCAGTGAACGCCGGTACAATGAGCAGTTCTTC.

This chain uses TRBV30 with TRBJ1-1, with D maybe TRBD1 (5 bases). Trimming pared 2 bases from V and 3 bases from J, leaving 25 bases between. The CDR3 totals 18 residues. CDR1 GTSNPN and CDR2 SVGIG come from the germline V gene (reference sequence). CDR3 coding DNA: TGTGCCTGGAGTTCGGGGCTATTTGGGGAAACTGGGGACACTGAAGCTTTCTTT. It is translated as CAWSSGLFGETGDTEAFF.

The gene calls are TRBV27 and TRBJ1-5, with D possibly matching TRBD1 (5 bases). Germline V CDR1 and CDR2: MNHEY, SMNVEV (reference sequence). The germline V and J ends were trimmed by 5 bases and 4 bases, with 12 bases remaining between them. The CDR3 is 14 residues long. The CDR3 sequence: CASSPIGGNQPQHF. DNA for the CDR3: TGTGCCAGCAGTCCCATCGGGGGAAATCAGCCCCAGCATTTT.